This T cell receptor (beta chain) was captured in a study of read filtering for tumor transcriptome and immune sequencing. Study background: Mean patient age was roughly 66 years, range about 45 to 85; approximately 18 male, 14 female.

V lost 6 bases, J lost 5 bases, and 18 bases lay in between. The CDR3 is 15 amino acids. The germline V gene has CDR1 MNHNS and CDR2 SASEGT. This library used approximately 0.4 ug RNA and molecular barcoded adaptors spanning alpha/delta and beta/gamma chains. TCRdb independently ran MiXCR on the reads; one entry per CDR3 protein. The table records around 41,000 distinct CDR3 sequences, over 9.5% of them present only once. This clonotype was observed at least ten times. Sequenced material: a population of CD138-negative cells sorted from bone marrow. The receptor comes from a donor older than 35 with multiple myeloma. The chain recombines TRBV6-1 with TRBJ2-3; D may be TRBD1 or TRBD2 (5 bases each). CDR3 sequence (DNA): TGTGCCAGCAGGGATAGACAGAGGGCTGGAGATACGCAGTATTTT. Its protein is CASRDRQRAGDTQYF.